Below, 20 T cell receptor beta chains from the same sample are listed, as sequenced in a study of cytomegalovirus exposure and HLA in healthy donors. The PCR employed 60 Vbeta primers together with 13 Jbeta primers. TCRdb's table, derived via immunoSEQ multiplex PCR, lists solely in-frame clones and lacks some. The data show roughly 200,000 clones, with about 81% seen just once and about 2.5% held by the top ten. Input material: PBMCs. All receptors come from a woman aged 40-49 years in good health and CMV-seronegative.

The V call is TRBV6-5, the J call TRBJ1-1, with D possibly matching TRBD1 (6 bases). Germline CDR1 reads MNHEY; CDR2 reads SVGAGI. V lost 6 bases and J 1 base, leaving 12 bases between the germline ends. The CDR3 consists of 14 residues. The CDR3 region has the DNA TGTGCCAGCAGAAACGGGGGGGCGAACACTGAAGCTTTCTTT. This gives the protein CASRNGGANTEAFF.

The CDR3: CAINGQGQETQYF. DNA of the CDR3: TGTGCCATCAACGGACAGGGTCAAGAGACCCAGTACTTC. The rearrangement joins TRBV10-3 to TRBJ2-5; TRBD1 aligns across 8 bases. Germline V CDR1 and CDR2: ENHRY, SYGVKD. The V and J ends lost 7 bases and 2 bases, in that order; junction bases with no gene match: 3. The CDR3 covers 13 residues.

V usage is TRBV19 and J usage is TRBJ1-5, with D uncertain. V lost 3 bases and J lost 7, with 16 bases in between. The CDR3 is made up of 15 amino acids. Germline V gene data show CDR1 as LNHDA and CDR2 as SQIVND (reference sequence). The CDR3 DNA is TGTGCCAGTAGTATTTCAACCGCCTCTACCCAGCCCCAGCATTTT. Translating gives CASSISTASTQPQHF. The complete variable domain, with remaining parts taken from reference TRBV19 and TRBJ1-5, reads DGGITQSPKYLFRKEGQNVTLSCEQNLNHDAMYWYRQDPGQGLRLIYYSQIVNDFQKGDIAEGYSVSREKKESFPLTVTSAQKNPTAFYLCASSISTASTQPQHFGDGTRLSIL.

This clone was picked up one time. The genes are TRBV11-2 and TRBJ2-1; D is unresolved. Trimming cost V 6 bases and J 8 bases, with 11 bases left between them. CDR3 length: 12 residues. The germline CDR1 and CDR2 sequences are SGHAT and FQNNGV. The CDR3 region is CASRGGSHEQFF. The CDR3 DNA reads TGTGCCAGCAGGGGTGGTAGCCATGAGCAGTTCTTC.

The chain has TRBV6-6 and TRBJ1-2, with TRBD1 identical over 9 bases. Unmatched junction bases numbered 7, after V lost 2 bases and J lost 9 bases. CDR1 and CDR2 (germline): MNHNY, SVGAGI (reference sequence). CDR3 length: 14 residues. Here the CDR3 DNA reads TGTGCCAGCAGTTACGGGGACAGGGTAGGAAGCTACACCTTC. Protein: CASSYGDRVGSYTF.

V is TRBV7-8 and J is TRBJ1-5; 7 positions match TRBD1. Germline loops: CDR1 SGHVS, CDR2 FQNEAQ. After removal of 5 bases from V and 3 bases from J, the junction contained 7 bases not matched to a gene. The CDR3 has 15 amino acids. For the CDR3, the DNA is TGTGCCAGCAGCGGTTACAGGGGCCCCAATCAGCCCCAGCATTTT. It specifies CASSGYRGPNQPQHF.

The chain employs TRBV6-1 and TRBJ1-4; D remains unclear. Germline CDR1 and CDR2: MNHNS and SASEGT. The CDR3 sequence is 13 residues long. The ends were cut back, 5 bases at V and 2 bases at J, with 6 bases in the middle. The CDR3: CASSRRTNEKLFF. The CDR3 DNA sequence: TGTGCCAGCAGTCGTCGGACTAATGAAAAACTGTTTTTT.

This clone has only one observation. This chain connects TRBV11-2 to TRBJ2-2; tentatively, D is TRBD2 (6 bases). The CDR3 spans 14 residues. The ends were cut back, 10 bases at V and 4 bases at J, with 16 bases in the middle. Looked up from germline, CDR1 is SGHAT and CDR2 is FQNNGV. The CDR3 DNA is TGTGCCACAGCTGGGGGGATCGGCACCGGGGAGCTGTTTTTT. Its translation: CATAGGIGTGELFF.

The genes are TRBV27 and TRBJ2-1; 9 bases agree with TRBD1. Germline CDR1 and CDR2: MNHEY and SMNVEV (reference sequence). J gave up 9 bases and V 6 bases, and 3 bases lay outside the gene matches. The CDR3 totals 12 residues. DNA for the CDR3: TGTGCCAGCAGCACAGGGGGCTCTGAGCAGTTCTTC. Translated: CASSTGGSEQFF.

The CDR3 here is CASSGFGQGYYNEQFF. DNA of the CDR3: TGTGCCAGCAGCGGATTTGGACAGGGGTATTACAATGAGCAGTTCTTC. The chain recombines TRBV5-8 with TRBJ2-1, with 9 bases identical to TRBD1. J was trimmed by 4 bases and V by 4 bases; bases with no gene match: 9. This CDR3 contains 16 residues. CDR1 is SGHTS, CDR2 YDEGEE, per germline.

The chain employs TRBV7-2 and TRBJ2-7, with TRBD1 as a possible D gene (5 bases). Germline CDR1 is SGHTA and CDR2 is FQGNSA. The V end was cut by 1 base, the J end by 2 bases, with 18 bases between. CDR3 length equals 17 residues. CDR3 nucleotides: TGTGCCAGCAGCTTAGTCCCGTTGGGGCCGCTGACCTACGAGCAGTACTTC. Protein: CASSLVPLGPLTYEQYF.

The gene calls are TRBV5-1 and TRBJ1-3; D remains ambiguous. Trimming removed 1 base at V and 0 bases at J, with 8 bases between. Germline values: CDR1 SGHRS, CDR2 YFSETQ. CDR3 size: 15 residues. The CDR3 region has the DNA TGCGCCAGCAGCTTGTCTGGCTCCTCTGGAAACACCATATATTTT. Its protein is CASSLSGSSGNTIYF.

The J gene is TRBJ1-1, the V gene TRBV6-6, with TRBD1 identical over 7 bases. Germline V CDR1 and CDR2: MNHNY, SVGAGI (reference sequence). The V segment lost 6 bases and the J segment 1 base; nucleotides outside the gene matches: 5. The CDR3 length is 14 residues. CDR3 loop: CASRWGQQNTEAFF. The CDR3 bases are TGTGCCAGCAGATGGGGACAGCAGAACACTGAAGCTTTCTTT.

About this clone: This sample also contains other DNA sequences that code for the same CDR3. The chain employs TRBV6-1 and TRBJ2-2, with D possibly being TRBD2 (6 bases). The CDR3 totals 14 residues. The germline CDR1 and CDR2 sequences are MNHNS and SASEGT. Between the trimmed V and J ends, which lost 6 bases and 2 bases, there was a span of 10 bases. The CDR3 DNA is TGTGCCAGCAGGCCCGGGAGTAACACCGGGGAGCTGTTTTTT. Its protein product is CASRPGSNTGELFF.

J is TRBJ1-5 and V is TRBV2; TRBD1 matches at 8 bases. The V segment lost 5 bases and the J segment 2 bases; nucleotides outside the gene matches: 2. From germline, CDR1 is SNHLY and CDR2 FYNNEI. CDR3 length: 14 residues. For the CDR3, the DNA is TGTGCCAGCAGTATGGGACAGGGCAATCAGCCCCAGCATTTT. Amino acid sequence: CASSMGQGNQPQHF.

CDR3 protein: CASSFPSGTYNEQFF. Here the CDR3 DNA reads TGTGCCAGCAGCTTTCCTAGCGGGACCTACAATGAGCAGTTCTTC. The chain recombines TRBV5-4 with TRBJ2-1; 9 bases match TRBD2. V shed 2 bases and J 2 bases; nucleotides not matched to a gene: 2. CDR1 and CDR2 (germline): SGHNT, YYREEE (reference sequence). This CDR3 spans 15 amino acids.

This chain connects TRBV7-8 to TRBJ2-7; TRBD2 matches 9 bases. The trim removed 1 base at V and 6 bases at J, leaving 7 bases unmatched. Germline V gene sequence: CDR1 SGHVS, CDR2 FQNEAQ. The CDR3 totals 15 residues. CDR3 protein: CASSLDVAGVPEQYF. The CDR3 bases are TGTGCCAGCAGCTTAGATGTAGCGGGAGTACCCGAGCAGTACTTC.

This clone was counted only a few times. The V call is TRBV25-1, the J call TRBJ2-7, with 7 bases aligning to TRBD1. CDR3 size: 16 residues. The V gene end was trimmed by 1 base and the J gene end by 2 bases; junction bases not matched to a gene: 8. Germline V gene sequence: CDR1 MGHDK, CDR2 SYGVNS. The CDR3 loop is CASSELGRQGAYEQYF. Written as DNA, the CDR3 is TGTGCCAGCAGTGAATTGGGGAGACAGGGAGCCTACGAGCAGTACTTC.

The chain has TRBV7-3 and TRBJ2-2; 10 positions agree with TRBD1. After removal of 5 bases from V and 7 bases from J, the junction contained 7 bases not matched to a gene. Germline values: CDR1 SGHTA, CDR2 FQGTGA. CDR3 length: 15 amino acids. Written as DNA, the CDR3 is TGTGCCAGCAGCACGGACAGGGGGTCTTTCGGGGAGCTGTTTTTT. Protein product: CASSTDRGSFGELFF.

The CDR3 is CASSLGGSIYEQFF. For the CDR3, the DNA is TGTGCCAGCAGCTTGGGCGGGAGTATATATGAGCAGTTCTTC. V usage is TRBV7-9 and J usage is TRBJ2-1, with TRBD2 matching 7 bases. The CDR3 sequence is 14 residues long. Germline CDR1 is SEHNR and CDR2 is FQNEAQ (reference sequence). V shed 3 bases, J shed 8 bases, and the junction held 7 bases outside the gene matches.